Each of the 13 T cell receptor beta chains below was sequenced from the same sample in a study of blood T cells in healthy people across ages. Then a second PCR, running roughly 7 to 11 cycles, was carried out with a sample-barcoded 5' primer and a J-beta primer mix. TCRdb redid the calling of the 5' RACE reads with MiXCR, one entry per CDR3 protein. The sample holds about 700,000 distinct CDR3 sequences, approximately 29% seen once. Sequencing input: blood. All receptors derive from a woman of 80 years or more in good health.

This clonotype has ten or more counts. The V call is TRBV7-9, the J call TRBJ2-7; tentatively, D is TRBD2 (6 bases). This CDR3 comprises 14 residues. Germline CDR1 is SEHNR and CDR2 is FQNEAQ (reference sequence). The V end was cut by 5 bases, the J end by 6 bases, with 17 bases between. CDR3 in amino acids: CASSPGDPSSEQYF. CDR3 in DNA: TGTGCCAGCAGCCCGGGGGACCCTAGCTCCGAGCAGTACTTC.

This clonotype was detected ten times or more. J is TRBJ2-3 and V is TRBV27; D perhaps matches TRBD2 (6 bases). Looked up from germline, CDR1 is MNHEY and CDR2 is SMNVEV (reference sequence). The CDR3 runs to 14 residues. The CDR3 spells CATLRRGRPDTQYF. CDR3 bases: TGTGCTACGCTTAGGCGGGGCCGTCCAGATACGCAGTATTTT.

The CDR3 protein is CSVGRRSGDTQYF. The CDR3 nucleotides read TGCAGCGTTGGGCGGCGGTCCGGCGATACGCAGTATTTT. The chain carries TRBV29-1 and TRBJ2-3; D unclear. Germline values: CDR1 SQVTM, CDR2 ANQGSEA. Trimming stripped 4 bases from V and 6 bases from J, with 14 bases between. The length of the CDR3 is 13 residues.

This clonotype showed up just a few times. Mismatch with germline at one junction end may stem from a read error. In DNA, the CDR3 is TGTGCCAGCAGTGACACCTCTGGGGCCAACGTCCGGACTTTC. Its translation: CASSDTSGANVRTF. The chain carries TRBV6-1 and TRBJ2-6, with a weak D call TRBD1 (5 bases). Per the germline V gene, CDR1 is MNHNS and CDR2 is SASEGT. The CDR3 sequence is 14 residues long.

This chain connects TRBV19 to TRBJ2-7, with D uncertain. The germline V and J ends were trimmed by 10 bases and 1 base, with 11 bases remaining between them. Germline CDR1 reads LNHDA; CDR2 reads SQIVND (reference sequence). This CDR3 comprises 12 residues. CDR3 bases: TGTGCCACCTCAACACCGTCCTACGAGCAGTACTTC. Encoded protein: CATSTPSYEQYF.

Notes on this clonotype: The junction differs from germline at one of its ends, possibly a read error. The chain is built from TRBV20-1 and TRBJ1-1, with D perhaps TRBD1 (6 bases). The CDR3 loop spans 15 amino acids. Germline values: CDR1 DFQATT, CDR2 SNEGSKA (reference sequence). The CDR3 is CSTRDPRGADTEAFF. CDR3 nucleotides: TGCAGTACTAGGGACCCCAGGGGCGCTGACACTGAAGCTTTCTTT.

This clonotype was seen at least ten times. The V call is TRBV30, the J call TRBJ2-3, with 13 bases matching TRBD2. The germline CDR1 and CDR2 sequences are GTSNPN and SVGIG (reference sequence). Losses at the gene ends were 0 bases for V and 7 bases for J; bases not matched to a gene: 7. The CDR3 extends over 16 amino acids. DNA for the CDR3: TGTGCCTGGAGTGTATATGGGACTAGCGGGGCGAATACGCAGTATTTT. Translating gives CAWSVYGTSGANTQYF.

This clonotype occurred many times. DNA for the CDR3: TGTGCCAGCAGCCAAAACCGACAGGGTTTGGGGGAGACCCAGTACTTC. It codes for CASSQNRQGLGETQYF. The rearrangement uses TRBV5-6 and TRBJ2-5, with 7 bases lining up with TRBD1. The CDR3 is 16 residues long. The V and J ends lost 4 bases and 5 bases, in that order; junction bases with no gene match: 14. Per the germline V gene, CDR1 is SGHDT and CDR2 is YYEEEE.

This clonotype appeared a few times. This chain joins TRBV2 and TRBJ2-5; 9 bases are a match to TRBD2. The DNA end lines up better with TRBJ2-1; the J call may be wrong. The CDR3 contains 17 residues. CDR1 and CDR2 from the germline V gene are SNHLY and FYNNEI. The CDR3 region has the DNA TGTGCCAGCAGTGAAGGAATGCGGGGGGGCCAGGGGGAGACCCAGTTCTTC. The encoded protein is CASSEGMRGGQGETQFF.

As concerns this clonotype: A much larger clone lies one base from this, so it may be a read error. The rearrangement uses TRBV20-1 and TRBJ2-3; TRBD1 or TRBD2 may be the D gene (6 bases each). The CDR3 totals 14 residues. Germline lookup yields CDR1 DFQATT and CDR2 SNEGSKA (reference sequence). The CDR3 reads CSASTGQRLDMQYF. The CDR3 nucleotides are TGCAGTGCTAGCACAGGACAGCGACTAGATATGCAGTATTTT.

V and J are TRBV6-5 and TRBJ1-5; D possibly corresponds to TRBD1 (6 bases). Trimming stripped 5 bases from V and 3 bases from J, with 14 bases between. Germline-derived CDR1 and CDR2 are MNHEY and SVGAGI. This CDR3 has 15 amino acids. The CDR3, as DNA: TGTGCCAGCAGTCGCGGACAGTCGCCCAATCAGCCCCAGCATTTT. It codes for CASSRGQSPNQPQHF.

This clonotype was counted only a few times. The chain couples TRBV12-3 or TRBV12-4 to TRBJ1-3, with a possible D match to TRBD1 (5 bases). This CDR3 is built from 15 residues. Trimming stripped 6 bases from V and 0 bases from J, with 12 bases between. The CDR3 nucleotides are TGTGCCAGCAGGGCTACAGGCAACTCTGGAAACACCATATATTTT. It specifies CASRATGNSGNTIYF.

This clonotype was counted many times. V gene TRBV11-2 combines with J gene TRBJ1-2; 11 nucleotides align to TRBD1. The ends lost 5 bases at V and 7 bases at J; junction bases unmatched: 6. Germline lookup yields CDR1 SGHAT and CDR2 FQNNGV. The CDR3 consists of 14 residues. The DNA for the CDR3 is TGTGCCAGCAGCCAAGGACAGGGGGCTGGTGGCTACACCTTC. Translated: CASSQGQGAGGYTF.